Listed below are T cell receptor beta chains from one sample, sequenced in a study of cytomegalovirus exposure and HLA in healthy donors. Here immunoSEQ multiplex PCR was the method, and the copy in TCRdb shows in-frame clones only, minus some. This sample carries approximately 120,000 clones, roughly 90% of them seen once, and the ten largest clones take about 2%. Sequencing input: PBMCs. These receptors were collected from a woman between 18 and 29 years old in good health and CMV-seronegative. The CDR3 runs from the conserved cysteine through the conserved F or W. Each record gives: D gene, CDR3 length, V gene, clone size, J gene, CDR3 DNA, CDR3 protein. D genes are given only for firm matches. The size field is filled for only some rows; it gives once, few, many or a size class.

d_gene: TRBD1; len: 17; v_gene: TRBV25-1; abundance: -; j_gene: TRBJ1-1; CDR3nt: TGTGCCAGCAGTGCCCGAGTCGGGACAGGGGGGAACACTGAAGCTTTCTTT; CDR3aa: CASSARVGTGGNTEAFF
d_gene: -; len: 13; v_gene: TRBV27; abundance: -; j_gene: TRBJ2-2; CDR3nt: TGTGCCAGCAGGTCGGGGGTGGCCGGGGAGCTGTTTTTT; CDR3aa: CASRSGVAGELFF
d_gene: TRBD2; len: 17; v_gene: TRBV19; abundance: -; j_gene: TRBJ2-3; CDR3nt: TGTGCCAGTAGTATGAAGGGAGCGGGGGAACTAACAGATACGCAGTATTTT; CDR3aa: CASSMKGAGELTDTQYF
d_gene: TRBD1; len: 15; v_gene: TRBV28; abundance: -; j_gene: TRBJ1-2; CDR3nt: TGTGCCAGCAGACTACAGGGGAAGAGGGACTATGGCTACACCTTC; CDR3aa: CASRLQGKRDYGYTF
d_gene: -; len: 14; v_gene: TRBV7-2; abundance: -; j_gene: TRBJ1-1; CDR3nt: TGTGCCAGCAGCTTTAGAGACAGTGACACTGAAGCTTTCTTT; CDR3aa: CASSFRDSDTEAFF
d_gene: TRBD2; len: 17; v_gene: TRBV30; abundance: -; j_gene: TRBJ2-6; CDR3nt: TGTGCCTGGAGTACGGGAACTAGCGGTACTGGGGCCAACGTCCTGACTTTC; CDR3aa: CAWSTGTSGTGANVLTF
d_gene: TRBD1; len: 13; v_gene: TRBV6-4; abundance: -; j_gene: TRBJ1-1; CDR3nt: TGTGCCAGCAGTGAGGACAGGGGGCGTAAGGCTTTCTTT; CDR3aa: CASSEDRGRKAFF
d_gene: TRBD1; len: 14; v_gene: TRBV7-9; abundance: -; j_gene: TRBJ2-7; CDR3nt: TGTGCCAGCAGCTTTGAGACAGGGGACTACGAGCAGTACTTC; CDR3aa: CASSFETGDYEQYF
d_gene: TRBD2; len: 15; v_gene: TRBV27; abundance: -; j_gene: TRBJ2-2; CDR3nt: TGTGCCAGCAGTTCCGCGGGGGGGCCCCCCGGGGAGCTGTTTTTT; CDR3aa: CASSSAGGPPGELFF
d_gene: -; len: 16; v_gene: TRBV7-3; abundance: few; j_gene: TRBJ2-7; CDR3nt: TGTGCCAGCAGCCCCAGGGCGCGGATTAAGACCTACGAGCAGTACTTC; CDR3aa: CASSPRARIKTYEQYF
d_gene: -; len: 15; v_gene: TRBV6-5; abundance: -; j_gene: TRBJ1-1; CDR3nt: TGTGCCAGCAGTTCCACAAGATTGTTGAACACTGAAGCTTTCTTT; CDR3aa: CASSSTRLLNTEAFF
d_gene: TRBD2; len: 19; v_gene: TRBV27; abundance: -; j_gene: TRBJ2-4; CDR3nt: TGTGCCAGCAGTACTCAGGGGGGGACTAGCGGATTCCCGGGGGACATTCAGTACTTC; CDR3aa: CASSTQGGTSGFPGDIQYF
d_gene: -; len: 15; v_gene: TRBV30; abundance: -; j_gene: TRBJ1-1; CDR3nt: TGTGCCTGGACCGCCGGGACGGGAGTGAACACTGAAGCTTTCTTT; CDR3aa: CAWTAGTGVNTEAFF
d_gene: TRBD1; len: 14; v_gene: TRBV6-4; abundance: -; j_gene: TRBJ1-1; CDR3nt: TGTGCCAGCAGTAACGGACAGGGCGCGACTGAAGCTTTCTTT; CDR3aa: CASSNGQGATEAFF
d_gene: -; len: 18; v_gene: TRBV4-1; abundance: -; j_gene: TRBJ1-5; CDR3nt: TGCGCCAGCAGCCAAGGGCTGGGCATTGCGCAGGGCAATCAGCCCCAGCATTTT; CDR3aa: CASSQGLGIAQGNQPQHF
d_gene: -; len: 15; v_gene: TRBV6-5; abundance: -; j_gene: TRBJ1-4; CDR3nt: TGTGCCAGCAGTTTGGTGGGGCCCCCTTACGAAAAACTGTTTTTT; CDR3aa: CASSLVGPPYEKLFF
d_gene: -; len: 13; v_gene: TRBV15; abundance: -; j_gene: TRBJ2-7; CDR3nt: TGTGCCACCACCGGGAATAGTCCCTACGAGCAGTACTTC; CDR3aa: CATTGNSPYEQYF
d_gene: TRBD1; len: 15; v_gene: TRBV7-9; abundance: -; j_gene: TRBJ1-1; CDR3nt: TGTGCCAGCAGCTTACCGGGACAGGGGAACACTGAAGCTTTCTTT; CDR3aa: CASSLPGQGNTEAFF
d_gene: TRBD2; len: 18; v_gene: TRBV7-2; abundance: -; j_gene: TRBJ2-5; CDR3nt: TGTGCCAGCAGCTTATGGGTTGCTAGCGGGGGGGCGGGAGAGACCCAGTACTTC; CDR3aa: CASSLWVASGGAGETQYF
d_gene: -; len: 14; v_gene: TRBV6-5; abundance: -; j_gene: TRBJ2-2; CDR3nt: TGTGCCAGCACCCCTACCGCGAACACCGGGGAGCTGTTTTTT; CDR3aa: CASTPTANTGELFF
d_gene: TRBD2; len: 15; v_gene: TRBV11-3; abundance: -; j_gene: TRBJ2-1; CDR3nt: TGTGCCAGCAGCCCTAGACTAGCGGTCGTCAATGAGCAGTTCTTC; CDR3aa: CASSPRLAVVNEQFF
d_gene: -; len: 15; v_gene: TRBV5-1; abundance: once; j_gene: TRBJ2-3; CDR3nt: TGCGCCAGCAGCTTATCTCCGACAGAAGGGGATACGCAGTATTTT; CDR3aa: CASSLSPTEGDTQYF
d_gene: TRBD2; len: 15; v_gene: TRBV14; abundance: -; j_gene: TRBJ2-1; CDR3nt: TGTGCCAGCAGTAGGACTAGCGGGACGTATCAGGAGCAGTTCTTC; CDR3aa: CASSRTSGTYQEQFF
d_gene: -; len: 16; v_gene: TRBV30; abundance: -; j_gene: TRBJ2-1; CDR3nt: TGTGCCTGGAGAGGTCAGGGAGGGGGGTCCTACAATGAGCAGTTCTTC; CDR3aa: CAWRGQGGGSYNEQFF
d_gene: -; len: 15; v_gene: TRBV27; abundance: -; j_gene: TRBJ2-3; CDR3nt: TGTGCCAGCAGTTTATCGGTGGGAGCCCGTAATACGCAGTATTTT; CDR3aa: CASSLSVGARNTQYF
d_gene: -; len: 12; v_gene: TRBV25-1; abundance: -; j_gene: TRBJ2-5; CDR3nt: TGTGCCAGCAGTGAATCAGAAGAGACCCAGTACTTC; CDR3aa: CASSESEETQYF
d_gene: TRBD1; len: 15; v_gene: TRBV11-2; abundance: once; j_gene: TRBJ1-6; CDR3nt: TGTGCCAGCAGCTTAGGTCAGGGGGACAATTCACCCCTCCACTTT; CDR3aa: CASSLGQGDNSPLHF
d_gene: -; len: 17; v_gene: TRBV15; abundance: -; j_gene: TRBJ2-1; CDR3nt: TGTGCCACCAGCAGCAACGTACAGGGAACCTCCTACAATGAGCAGTTCTTC; CDR3aa: CATSSNVQGTSYNEQFF
d_gene: TRBD1; len: 15; v_gene: TRBV7-6; abundance: -; j_gene: TRBJ2-2; CDR3nt: TGTGCCAGCAGCTCAGGGGGCGCGATCACCGGGGAGCTGTTTTTT; CDR3aa: CASSSGGAITGELFF
d_gene: -; len: 15; v_gene: TRBV28; abundance: -; j_gene: TRBJ2-7; CDR3nt: TGTGCCAGCAGTTTGTCAAGCACCCGCACCTACGAGCAGTACTTC; CDR3aa: CASSLSSTRTYEQYF
d_gene: TRBD1; len: 15; v_gene: TRBV6-6; abundance: few; j_gene: TRBJ1-5; CDR3nt: TGTGCCAGCAGGCCCAAACAGGGGGACAATCAGCCCCAGCATTTT; CDR3aa: CASRPKQGDNQPQHF
d_gene: -; len: 16; v_gene: TRBV5-5; abundance: -; j_gene: TRBJ1-3; CDR3nt: TGTGCCAGCAGCCTTCTACAGGGCCCCTCTGGAAACACCATATATTTT; CDR3aa: CASSLLQGPSGNTIYF
d_gene: TRBD1; len: 15; v_gene: TRBV4-2; abundance: few; j_gene: TRBJ1-2; CDR3nt: TGTGCCAGCAGCCAAGATCATCAGAGGGGGCTGGGCTACACCTTC; CDR3aa: CASSQDHQRGLGYTF
d_gene: -; len: 14; v_gene: TRBV6-5; abundance: -; j_gene: TRBJ1-5; CDR3nt: TGTGCCAGCAGTTACTCGAAAAGGGGTCAGCCCCAGCATTTT; CDR3aa: CASSYSKRGQPQHF
d_gene: -; len: 17; v_gene: TRBV4-3; abundance: -; j_gene: TRBJ2-1; CDR3nt: TGCGCCAGCAGCCAAGATGGCCTCGACCAGGGGCACAATGAGCAGTTCTTC; CDR3aa: CASSQDGLDQGHNEQFF
d_gene: TRBD1; len: 14; v_gene: TRBV19; abundance: -; j_gene: TRBJ1-4; CDR3nt: TGTGCCAGTAGCAAGACAGGGTTAGGTGAAAAACTGTTTTTT; CDR3aa: CASSKTGLGEKLFF
d_gene: TRBD1; len: 15; v_gene: TRBV10-3; abundance: -; j_gene: TRBJ2-7; CDR3nt: TGTGCCATCAGTGACTCAACAGGGGGTGGTGATGAGCAGTACTTC; CDR3aa: CAISDSTGGGDEQYF
d_gene: TRBD1; len: 17; v_gene: TRBV28; abundance: -; j_gene: TRBJ1-2; CDR3nt: TGTGCCAGCAGTTCCCGGGACAGTGACTATCTTAACTATGGCTACACCTTC; CDR3aa: CASSSRDSDYLNYGYTF
d_gene: -; len: 11; v_gene: TRBV4-2; abundance: -; j_gene: TRBJ1-2; CDR3nt: TGTGCCAGCAGGGGGACACATGGCTACACCTTC; CDR3aa: CASRGTHGYTF
d_gene: TRBD2; len: 14; v_gene: TRBV4-2; abundance: -; j_gene: TRBJ2-7; CDR3nt: TGTGCCAGCAGCCAAGTAGCGGGAGCGAACGAGCAGTACTTC; CDR3aa: CASSQVAGANEQYF